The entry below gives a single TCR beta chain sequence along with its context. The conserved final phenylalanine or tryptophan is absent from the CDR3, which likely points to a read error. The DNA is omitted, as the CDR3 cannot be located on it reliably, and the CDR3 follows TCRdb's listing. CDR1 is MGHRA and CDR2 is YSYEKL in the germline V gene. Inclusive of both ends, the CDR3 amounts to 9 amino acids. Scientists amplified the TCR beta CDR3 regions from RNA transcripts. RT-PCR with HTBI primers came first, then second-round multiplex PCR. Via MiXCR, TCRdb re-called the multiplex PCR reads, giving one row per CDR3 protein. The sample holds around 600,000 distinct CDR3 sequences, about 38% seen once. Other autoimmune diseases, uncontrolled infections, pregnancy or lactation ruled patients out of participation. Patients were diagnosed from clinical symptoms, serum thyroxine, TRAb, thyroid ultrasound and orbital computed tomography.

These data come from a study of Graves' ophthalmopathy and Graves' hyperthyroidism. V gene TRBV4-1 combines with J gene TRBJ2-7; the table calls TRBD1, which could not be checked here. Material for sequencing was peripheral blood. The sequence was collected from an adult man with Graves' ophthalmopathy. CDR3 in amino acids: CASSQESGA.